The next 6 T cell receptor beta chains were all read from a single sample in a study of T-cell reconstitution after alpha-beta-depleted transplantation in children. Unique molecular identifiers were incorporated when the TCRbeta library was constructed. TCRdb reprocessed the PCR reads via MiXCR and lists one record per CDR3 protein. The table has roughly 570,000 distinct CDR3 sequences, roughly a quarter seen once. The specimen comprised PBMCs, sampled before TCRalphabeta/CD19-depleted stem cell transplant. These receptors all come from a boy in the first two years of life with Wiskott-Aldrich syndrome, due to receive a stem cell transplant.

V usage is TRBV11-1 and J usage is TRBJ2-5, with D hard to call. The ends were cut back, 2 bases at V and 5 bases at J, with 9 bases in the middle. This CDR3 comprises 13 residues. The V gene's germline CDR1 is SGHAT and CDR2 FQDESV (reference sequence). CDR3 residues: CASSLRRRETQYF. The DNA of the CDR3 is TGTGCCAGCAGCTTACGTCGCCGGGAGACCCAGTACTTC.

With respect to this clonotype: One junction end disagrees with the germline gene, perhaps due to a read error. This chain links TRBV5-1 with TRBJ2-5; 10 bases align to TRBD2. The CDR3 spans 18 residues. Germline CDR1 SGHRS, CDR2 YFSETQ. The CDR3: CASSLPLRLAGNQETQYF. As DNA, the CDR3 is TGTGCCAGCAGCTTACCCCTCCGACTAGCGGGCAACCAAGAGACCCAGTACTTC.

The chain couples TRBV5-1 to TRBJ2-1; D ambiguous. The V end was cut by 4 bases, the J end by 2 bases, with 13 bases between. The CDR3 has 15 amino acids. Per the germline V gene, CDR1 is SGHRS and CDR2 is YFSETQ. CDR3 sequence (DNA): TGCGCCAGCAGCCCTCGCCTAGACGCCTACAATGAGCAGTTCTTC. Residues: CASSPRLDAYNEQFF.

This clonotype was picked up a small number of times. V is TRBV10-3 and J is TRBJ1-1; 8 nucleotides line up with TRBD1. The germline V gene encodes CDR1 ENHRY and CDR2 SYGVKD. This CDR3 comprises 11 residues. Trimming took 10 bases from V and 8 from J; bases not matched to a gene: 6. CDR3 residues: CATGDRYEAFF. The CDR3 DNA is TGTGCCACCGGGGACAGGTACGAAGCTTTCTTT.

The rearrangement links TRBV7-9 to TRBJ1-2; D is unclear. Per germline, CDR1 SEHNR and CDR2 FQNEAQ (reference sequence). The CDR3 has 12 amino acids. V dropped 2 bases and J dropped 7 bases, with 8 bases sitting between them. CDR3 protein: CASSLNGRGYTF. The CDR3 bases are TGTGCCAGCAGCTTAAATGGTCGTGGCTACACCTTC.

This clonotype was recorded a few times. This chain joins TRBV7-9 and TRBJ2-5; no reliable D call. Trimming cost V 2 bases and J 0 bases, with 7 bases left between them. The CDR3 loop spans 14 amino acids. Germline-derived CDR1 and CDR2 are SEHNR and FQNEAQ (reference sequence). CDR3 sequence (DNA): TGTGCCAGCAGCTTACAGGAGTACCAAGAGACCCAGTACTTC. Protein: CASSLQEYQETQYF. Full variable domain (outside the CDR3, taken from reference TRBV7-9 and TRBJ2-5): DTGVSQNPRHKITKRGQNVTFRCDPISEHNRLYWYRQTLGQGPEFLTYFQNEAQLEKSRLLSDRFSAERPKGSFSTLEIQRTEQGDSAMYLCASSLQEYQETQYFGPGTRLLVL.